A selection of T cell receptor beta chains follows, all from one sample in a study of radiation and T cells in renal cell carcinoma. TCRdb's table, derived via immunoSEQ multiplex PCR, lists solely in-frame clones and lacks some. The sample contains under 150,000 clones, more than 80% of which appear only once. This specimen consisted of blood, obtained from a patient whose treatment included radiotherapy and nephrectomy. These receptors were taken from an older woman with renal cell carcinoma. Both conserved end residues are part of each CDR3. D genes are given only for firm matches. Not every row has a clone size; where given, it reads once, few, many or a size class.

D,V,size,J,CDR3,DNA
TRBD1,TRBV9,once,TRBJ2-3,CASRQGASTDTQYF,TGTGCCAGCCGACAGGGGGCGAGCACAGATACGCAGTATTTT
TRBD1,TRBV29-1,-,TRBJ2-5,CSLTRTGVQETQYF,TGCAGCCTCACCCGGACAGGGGTCCAAGAGACCCAGTACTTC
-,TRBV27,-,TRBJ2-7,CASSFGSGAYEQYF,TGTGCCAGCAGTTTTGGGTCAGGGGCCTACGAGCAGTACTTC
-,TRBV28,-,TRBJ1-1,CASSLIRTMNTEAFF,TGTGCCAGCAGTTTAATAAGGACTATGAACACTGAAGCTTTCTTT
TRBD2,TRBV5-6,-,TRBJ2-5,CASSLASSGQETQYF,TGTGCCAGCAGCTTGGCGTCTAGCGGACAAGAGACCCAGTACTTC
-,TRBV19,-,TRBJ1-5,CASSRGQLYSNQPQHF,TGTGCCAGTAGTCGAGGACAGCTCTATAGCAATCAGCCCCAGCATTTT
-,TRBV6-5,-,TRBJ1-2,CASSWTGENGYTF,TGTGCCAGCAGTTGGACCGGGGAGAATGGCTACACCTTC
-,TRBV5-4,-,TRBJ1-6,CASSLGQGNSPLHF,TGTGCCAGCAGCTTGGGGCAGGGAAATTCACCCCTCCACTTT
-,TRBV9,-,TRBJ2-3,CASSVGTVDTDTQYF,TGTGCCAGCAGCGTCGGGACCGTGGACACAGATACGCAGTATTTT
TRBD1,TRBV5-4,-,TRBJ1-1,CASSNGQADTEAFF,TGTGCCAGCAGCAATGGACAGGCGGACACTGAAGCTTTCTTT
-,TRBV7-2,-,TRBJ1-2,CASSPTTEPVYGYTF,TGTGCCAGCAGCCCTACTACAGAACCCGTCTATGGCTACACCTTC
-,TRBV19,-,TRBJ1-2,CASSIDHVRGDYGYTF,TGTGCCAGTAGTATAGATCACGTCCGTGGGGACTATGGCTACACCTTC
-,TRBV5-6,-,TRBJ1-1,CASSLVRQLNTEAFF,TGTGCCAGCAGCTTGGTCCGGCAGCTGAACACTGAAGCTTTCTTT
TRBD1,TRBV5-6,-,TRBJ1-4,CASSLAPMGQGEKLFF,TGTGCCAGCAGCTTGGCTCCGATGGGACAGGGTGAAAAACTGTTTTTT
-,TRBV7-3,few,TRBJ2-1,CASSWTDYNEQFF,TGTGCCAGCAGCTGGACTGACTACAATGAGCAGTTCTTC
-,TRBV4-1,-,TRBJ1-2,CASSQDGGIYGYTF,TGCGCCAGCAGCCAAGATGGCGGAATCTATGGCTACACCTTC
-,TRBV5-1,-,TRBJ2-2,CASSFGTSGELFF,TGCGCCAGCAGCTTTGGGACGTCCGGGGAGCTGTTTTTT
-,TRBV7-2,-,TRBJ1-2,CASRRTAQANGYTF,TGTGCCAGCAGAAGGACAGCCCAAGCTAATGGCTACACCTTC
-,TRBV19,-,TRBJ2-7,CASRSPGQLVDEQYF,TGTGCCAGTAGGTCCCCGGGCCAGCTCGTCGACGAGCAGTACTTC
-,TRBV10-3,-,TRBJ2-1,CAISGTASSYNEQFF,TGTGCCATCAGTGGGACTGCCAGCTCCTACAATGAGCAGTTCTTC
TRBD1,TRBV28,few,TRBJ2-1,CASRVHRGYNEQFF,TGTGCCAGCAGGGTACACAGGGGGTACAATGAGCAGTTCTTC
-,TRBV30,-,TRBJ2-7,CAWSLQRVPPYEQYF,TGTGCCTGGAGTCTACAGCGGGTGCCCCCCTACGAGCAGTACTTC
-,TRBV5-6,-,TRBJ1-5,CASSLGPNGNQPQHF,TGTGCCAGCAGCTTAGGGCCTAACGGCAATCAGCCCCAGCATTTT
-,TRBV10-3,-,TRBJ1-1,CAISESVGNAEAFF,TGTGCCATCAGTGAGTCAGTAGGGAACGCTGAAGCTTTCTTT
-,TRBV5-1,-,TRBJ2-7,CASAGRVGYEQYF,TGCGCCAGCGCCGGCAGGGTCGGGTACGAGCAGTACTTC
TRBD1,TRBV28,-,TRBJ2-2,CASSQRPGQGVSGELFF,TGTGCCAGCAGCCAGAGACCGGGACAGGGAGTGTCCGGGGAGCTGTTTTTT
-,TRBV5-5,-,TRBJ2-2,CASRWERNTGELFF,TGTGCCAGCAGATGGGAGCGGAACACCGGGGAGCTGTTTTTT
-,TRBV6-5,-,TRBJ1-2,CASSSTYDANGYTF,TGTGCCAGCAGTTCCACATATGACGCCAATGGCTACACCTTC
-,TRBV5-8,-,TRBJ2-2,CASSFMGAGELFF,TGTGCCAGCAGCTTCATGGGGGCCGGGGAGCTGTTTTTT
TRBD2,TRBV7-2,-,TRBJ2-7,CASSPRGGSSYEQYF,TGTGCCAGCAGCCCAAGGGGCGGGAGCTCCTACGAGCAGTACTTC
-,TRBV5-1,-,TRBJ1-3,CASSLAGGNTIYF,TGCGCCAGCAGCTTGGCGGGCGGAAACACCATATATTTT
TRBD2,TRBV7-2,-,TRBJ2-3,CASSEGLAGGTDTQYF,TGTGCCAGCAGCGAGGGACTAGCGGGGGGCACAGATACGCAGTATTTT
TRBD2,TRBV9,-,TRBJ2-5,CASSVATGLAWGETQYF,TGTGCCAGCAGCGTAGCTACGGGACTAGCGTGGGGAGAGACCCAGTACTTC
-,TRBV6-5,-,TRBJ1-1,CASSFGQSPTEAFF,TGTGCCAGCAGTTTCGGACAGTCTCCCACTGAAGCTTTCTTT
TRBD1,TRBV30,once,TRBJ2-1,CAWTRDRGNYNEQFF,TGTGCCTGGACCCGGGACAGGGGAAATTACAATGAGCAGTTCTTC
TRBD2,TRBV9,once,TRBJ2-3,CASSDSGRRVTDTQYF,TGTGCCAGCAGTGATAGCGGGAGGCGGGTGACAGATACGCAGTATTTT
-,TRBV11-2,few,TRBJ1-6,CASSPRAGYLNSPLHF,TGTGCCAGCAGCCCTAGGGCAGGGTACCTTAATTCACCCCTCCACTTT
TRBD1,TRBV19,-,TRBJ2-3,CASSRDRVGTDTQYF,TGTGCCAGTAGTAGGGACAGGGTTGGAACAGATACGCAGTATTTT
-,TRBV19,once,TRBJ2-7,CASSASRTVMTYEQYF,TGTGCCAGTAGCGCCTCCAGGACAGTGATGACCTACGAGCAGTACTTC